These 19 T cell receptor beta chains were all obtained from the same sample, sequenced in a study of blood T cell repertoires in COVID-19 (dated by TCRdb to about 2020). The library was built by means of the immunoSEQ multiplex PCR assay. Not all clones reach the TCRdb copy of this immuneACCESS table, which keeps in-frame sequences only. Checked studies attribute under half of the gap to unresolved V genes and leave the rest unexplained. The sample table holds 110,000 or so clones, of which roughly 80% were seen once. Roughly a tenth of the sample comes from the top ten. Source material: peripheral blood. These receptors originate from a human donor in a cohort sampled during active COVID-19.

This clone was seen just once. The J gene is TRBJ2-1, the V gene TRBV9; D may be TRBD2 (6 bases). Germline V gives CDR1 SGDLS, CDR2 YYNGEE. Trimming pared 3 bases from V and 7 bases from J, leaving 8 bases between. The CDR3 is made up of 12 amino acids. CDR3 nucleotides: TGTGCCAGCAGCGCACTAGCAAATGAGCAGTTCTTC. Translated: CASSALANEQFF.

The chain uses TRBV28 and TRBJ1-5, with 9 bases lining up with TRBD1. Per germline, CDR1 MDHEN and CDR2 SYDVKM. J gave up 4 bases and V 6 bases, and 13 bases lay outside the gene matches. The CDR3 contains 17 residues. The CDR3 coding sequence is TGTGCCAGCAGAGACCCGACTAAAGACAGGGGGAATCAGCCCCAGCATTTT. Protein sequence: CASRDPTKDRGNQPQHF.

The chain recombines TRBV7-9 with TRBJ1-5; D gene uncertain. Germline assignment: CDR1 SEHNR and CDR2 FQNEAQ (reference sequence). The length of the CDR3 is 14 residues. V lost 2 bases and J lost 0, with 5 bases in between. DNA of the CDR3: TGTGCCAGCAGCTTATCCATTAGCAATCAGCCCCAGCATTTT. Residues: CASSLSISNQPQHF.

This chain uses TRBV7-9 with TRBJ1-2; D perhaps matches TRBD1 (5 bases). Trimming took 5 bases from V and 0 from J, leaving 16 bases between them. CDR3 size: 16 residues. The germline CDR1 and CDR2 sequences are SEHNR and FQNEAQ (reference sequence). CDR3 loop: CASSRGDGLTNYGYTF. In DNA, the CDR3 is TGTGCCAGCAGCCGGGGGGACGGACTCACTAACTATGGCTACACCTTC.

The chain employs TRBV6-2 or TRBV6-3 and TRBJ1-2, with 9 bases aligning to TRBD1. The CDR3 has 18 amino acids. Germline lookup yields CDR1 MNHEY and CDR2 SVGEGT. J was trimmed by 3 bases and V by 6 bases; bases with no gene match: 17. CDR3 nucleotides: TGTGCCAGCAGCGATGGGACAGGGCCGCCCCTCGGGGACTATGGCTACACCTTC. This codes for CASSDGTGPPLGDYGYTF.

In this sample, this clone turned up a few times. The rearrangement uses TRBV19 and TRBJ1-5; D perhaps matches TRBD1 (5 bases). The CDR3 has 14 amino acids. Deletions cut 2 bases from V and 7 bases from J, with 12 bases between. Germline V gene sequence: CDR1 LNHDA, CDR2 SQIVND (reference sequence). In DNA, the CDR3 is TGTGCCAGTAGTATACAGGGTAGGGTCCAGCCCCAGCATTTT. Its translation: CASSIQGRVQPQHF.

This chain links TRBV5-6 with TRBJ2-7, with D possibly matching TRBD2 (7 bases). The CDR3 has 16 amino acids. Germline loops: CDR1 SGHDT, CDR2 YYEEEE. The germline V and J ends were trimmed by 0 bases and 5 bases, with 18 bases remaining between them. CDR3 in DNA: TGTGCCAGCAGCTTGGAGGGGCGTGGGAGGGACAACGAGCAGTACTTC. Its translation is CASSLEGRGRDNEQYF.

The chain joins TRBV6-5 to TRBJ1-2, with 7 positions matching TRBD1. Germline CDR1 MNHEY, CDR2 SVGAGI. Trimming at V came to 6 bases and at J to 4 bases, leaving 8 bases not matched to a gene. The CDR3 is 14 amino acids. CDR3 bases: TGTGCCAGCAGGAGGACAGGACGGGGCTATGGCTACACCTTC. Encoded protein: CASRRTGRGYGYTF.

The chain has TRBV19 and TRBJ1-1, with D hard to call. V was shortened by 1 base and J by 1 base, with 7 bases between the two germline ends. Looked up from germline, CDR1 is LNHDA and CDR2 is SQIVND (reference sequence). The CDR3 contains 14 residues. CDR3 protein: CASSIGWANTEAFF. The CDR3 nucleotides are TGTGCCAGTAGTATAGGGTGGGCGAACACTGAAGCTTTCTTT.

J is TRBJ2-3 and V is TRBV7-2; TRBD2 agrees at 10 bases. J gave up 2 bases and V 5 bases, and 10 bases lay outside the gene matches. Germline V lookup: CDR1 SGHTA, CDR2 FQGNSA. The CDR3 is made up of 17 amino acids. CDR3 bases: TGTGCCAGCAGCCAACCGGGACTAGCGACTCCCACAGATACGCAGTATTTT. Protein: CASSQPGLATPTDTQYF.

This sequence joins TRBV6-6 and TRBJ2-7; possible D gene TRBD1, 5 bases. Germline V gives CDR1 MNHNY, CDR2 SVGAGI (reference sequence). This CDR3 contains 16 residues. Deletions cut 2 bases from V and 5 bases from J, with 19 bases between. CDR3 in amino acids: CASSYGAPLTSHEQYF. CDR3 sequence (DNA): TGTGCCAGCAGTTACGGGGCCCCCTTAACTTCCCACGAGCAGTACTTC.

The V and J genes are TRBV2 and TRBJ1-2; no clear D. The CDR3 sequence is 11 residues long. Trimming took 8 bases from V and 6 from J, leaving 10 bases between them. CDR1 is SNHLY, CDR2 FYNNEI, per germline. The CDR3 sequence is CASGETDGYTF. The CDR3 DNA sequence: TGTGCCAGCGGAGAGACGGATGGCTACACCTTC. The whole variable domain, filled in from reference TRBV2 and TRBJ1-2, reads EPEVTQTPSHQVTQMGQEVILRCVPISNHLYFYWYRQILGQKVEFLVSFYNNEISEKSEIFDDQFSVERPDGSNFTLKIRSTKLEDSAMYFCASGETDGYTFGSGTRLTVV.

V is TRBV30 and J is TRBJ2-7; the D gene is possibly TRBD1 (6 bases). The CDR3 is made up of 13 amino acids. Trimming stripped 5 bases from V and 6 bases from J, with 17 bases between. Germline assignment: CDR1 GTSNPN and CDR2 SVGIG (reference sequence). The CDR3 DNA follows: TGTGCCTGGTCTTTGGGACAATTGACCGAGCAGTACTTC. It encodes CAWSLGQLTEQYF.

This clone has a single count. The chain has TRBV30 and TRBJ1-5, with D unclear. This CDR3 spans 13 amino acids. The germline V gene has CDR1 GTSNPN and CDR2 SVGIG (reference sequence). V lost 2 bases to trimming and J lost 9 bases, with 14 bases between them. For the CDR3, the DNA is TGTGCCTGGAGTTCAACAACACCGGGGCCCCAGCATTTT. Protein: CAWSSTTPGPQHF.

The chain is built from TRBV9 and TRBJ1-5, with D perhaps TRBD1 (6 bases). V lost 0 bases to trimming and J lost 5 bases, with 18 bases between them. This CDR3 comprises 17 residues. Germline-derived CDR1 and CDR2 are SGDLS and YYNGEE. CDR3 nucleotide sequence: TGTGCCAGCAGCGTAGGTGAAGGGGGGGCTCGGGATCAGCCCCAGCATTTT. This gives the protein CASSVGEGGARDQPQHF. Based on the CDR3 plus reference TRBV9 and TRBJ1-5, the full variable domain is DSGVTQTPKHLITATGQRVTLRCSPRSGDLSVYWYQQSLDQGLQFLIQYYNGEERAKGNILERFSAQQFPDLHSELNLSSLELGDSALYFCASSVGEGGARDQPQHFGDGTRLSIL.

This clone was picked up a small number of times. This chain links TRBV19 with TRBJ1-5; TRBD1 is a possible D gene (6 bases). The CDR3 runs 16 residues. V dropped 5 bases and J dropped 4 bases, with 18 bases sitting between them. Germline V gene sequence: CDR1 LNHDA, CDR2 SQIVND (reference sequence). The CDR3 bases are TGTGCCAGTAGTCCAAGAACAGGGAGCCTTAATCAGCCCCAGCATTTT. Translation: CASSPRTGSLNQPQHF.

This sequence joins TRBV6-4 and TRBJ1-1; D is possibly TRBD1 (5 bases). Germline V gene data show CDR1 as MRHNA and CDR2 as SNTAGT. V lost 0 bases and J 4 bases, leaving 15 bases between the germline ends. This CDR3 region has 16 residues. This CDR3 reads CASSDSTHAGGTEAFF. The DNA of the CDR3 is TGTGCCAGCAGTGACTCAACTCACGCGGGGGGCACTGAAGCTTTCTTT.

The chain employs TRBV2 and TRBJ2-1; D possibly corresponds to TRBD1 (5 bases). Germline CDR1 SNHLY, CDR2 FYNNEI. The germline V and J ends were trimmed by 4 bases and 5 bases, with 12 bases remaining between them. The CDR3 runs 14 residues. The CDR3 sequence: CASSVDSRNNEQFF. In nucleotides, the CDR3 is TGTGCCAGCAGTGTCGACAGCCGTAACAATGAGCAGTTCTTC.

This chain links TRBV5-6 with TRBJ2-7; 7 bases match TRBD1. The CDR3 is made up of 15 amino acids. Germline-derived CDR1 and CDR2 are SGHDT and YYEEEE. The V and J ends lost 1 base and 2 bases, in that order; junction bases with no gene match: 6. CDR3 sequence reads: CASSLQGVFAYEQYF. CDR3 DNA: TGTGCCAGCAGCTTGCAGGGGGTGTTTGCCTACGAGCAGTACTTC.